Shown below are 29 T cell receptor beta chains from a single sample sequenced in a study of shared clonotypes between healthy human individuals. Assay: immunoSEQ multiplex PCR; the TCRdb copy retains only in-frame clones and omits some. The data hold a few million clones, with over 85% observed a single time. What was sequenced was naive CD4+ T cells from PBMCs. Specified subset: CD45RA+ positively selected. The receptor source for this set is a man aged 18 to 29 in good health. Some clones in this sample may be carry-over from other donors' samples.

The rearrangement uses TRBV7-8 and TRBJ1-5; maybe TRBD1 (6 bases). Germline CDR1 and CDR2: SGHVS and FQNEAQ. This CDR3 spans 15 amino acids. Trimming took 2 bases from V and 1 from J, leaving 9 bases between them. The CDR3: CASSLTGLSNQPQHF. In nucleotides, the CDR3 is TGTGCCAGCAGCTTAACAGGGTTGAGCAATCAGCCCCAGCATTTT.

The V and J genes are TRBV10-3 and TRBJ1-4, with no clear D. Germline CDR1 reads ENHRY; CDR2 reads SYGVKD. This CDR3 is 15 amino acids long. V was cut by 1 base and J by 8 bases, with 14 bases left in between. CDR3 residues: CAISEWSPGSEKLFF. The CDR3 nucleotides are TGTGCCATCAGTGAGTGGTCACCGGGGAGCGAAAAACTGTTTTTT.

On this clone: Other nucleotide sequences in the sample specify the same CDR3. V gene TRBV5-1 combines with J gene TRBJ2-7; unclear D gene. The CDR3 length is 15 residues. CDR1 SGHRS and CDR2 YFSETQ come from the germline V gene. Deletions cut 0 bases from V and 0 bases from J, with 10 bases between. The CDR3 sequence is CASSLGHGSSYEQYF. The CDR3 DNA reads TGCGCCAGCAGCTTGGGGCATGGAAGCTCCTACGAGCAGTACTTC.

This clone was found once. This rearrangement joins TRBV2 to TRBJ2-7; D is undetermined. Germline CDR1 SNHLY, CDR2 FYNNEI. The CDR3 has 13 amino acids. The V gene lost 6 bases and the J gene lost 6 bases, with 15 bases spanning the gap. The CDR3 DNA sequence: TGTGCCAGCAGCGTTACTCCGGGCGGCGAGCAGTACTTC. Translating gives CASSVTPGGEQYF.

The chain joins TRBV5-1 to TRBJ1-2; no definite D call. The CDR3 is made up of 13 amino acids. Germline CDR1 reads SGHRS; CDR2 reads YFSETQ. The V end was cut by 4 bases, the J end by 2 bases, with 9 bases between. DNA for the CDR3: TGCGCCAGCAGCGCGGACGTAAACTATGGCTACACCTTC. Protein: CASSADVNYGYTF.

The chain combines TRBV2 with TRBJ1-1; tentative D call: TRBD1 (6 bases). The ends were cut back, 4 bases at V and 8 bases at J, with 14 bases in the middle. Germline V gene lookup returns CDR1 SNHLY and CDR2 FYNNEI. The CDR3 is made up of 13 amino acids. CDR3 sequence (DNA): TGTGCCAGCAGTGCTACAGGGTTGGGCGAAGCTTTCTTT. It encodes CASSATGLGEAFF.

The V gene is TRBV15, the J gene TRBJ1-4, with D perhaps TRBD1 (5 bases). This CDR3 is 16 amino acids long. V lost 5 bases, J lost 0 bases, and 13 bases lay in between. CDR1 is LNHNV, CDR2 YYDKDF, per germline (reference sequence). In nucleotides, the CDR3 is TGTGCCACCAGCGGGGGACTCATCGCAACTAATGAAAAACTGTTTTTT. Amino acids: CATSGGLIATNEKLFF. Full variable domain (missing parts from reference TRBV15 and TRBJ1-4): DAMVIQNPRYQVTQFGKPVTLSCSQTLNHNVMYWYQQKSSQAPKLLFHYYDKDFNNEADTPDNFQSRRPNTSFCFLDIRSPGLGDTAMYLCATSGGLIATNEKLFFGSGTQLSVL.

This chain joins TRBV2 and TRBJ1-1, with D uncertain. The length of the CDR3 is 16 residues. The V and J ends lost 2 bases and 4 bases respectively, with 17 bases between them. CDR1 and CDR2 from the germline V gene are SNHLY and FYNNEI. CDR3 nucleotides: TGTGCCAGCAGTGAATTTTTGGCAGGTCCGGGCACTGAAGCTTTCTTT. It is translated as CASSEFLAGPGTEAFF. The whole variable domain, filled in from reference TRBV2 and TRBJ1-1, reads EPEVTQTPSHQVTQMGQEVILRCVPISNHLYFYWYRQILGQKVEFLVSFYNNEISEKSEIFDDQFSVERPDGSNFTLKIRSTKLEDSAMYFCASSEFLAGPGTEAFFGQGTRLTVV.

The V call is TRBV5-1, the J call TRBJ2-2; 9 nucleotides match TRBD2. The CDR3 consists of 15 residues. From germline, CDR1 is SGHRS and CDR2 YFSETQ. V lost 4 bases, J lost 6 bases, and 7 bases stayed unmatched. CDR3 in amino acids: CASSPGTSYPGELFF. CDR3 in DNA: TGCGCCAGCAGCCCTGGGACTAGCTACCCCGGGGAGCTGTTTTTT.

The chain's CDR3 is CASSVDARLVSEQYF. CDR3 nucleotide sequence: TGTGCCAGCAGCGTAGACGCACGACTAGTCTCCGAGCAGTACTTC. The chain has TRBV9 and TRBJ2-7, with a weak D call TRBD2 (6 bases). Per the germline V gene, CDR1 is SGDLS and CDR2 is YYNGEE. V was pared by 0 bases and J by 6 bases, with 16 bases between. This CDR3 contains 15 residues.

Turning to this clone: The same CDR3 also results from other DNA sequences found in this sample. The chain has TRBV2 and TRBJ1-3, with TRBD1 as a possible D gene (5 bases). V dropped 8 bases and J dropped 4 bases, with 15 bases sitting between them. Germline CDR1 is SNHLY and CDR2 is FYNNEI. This CDR3 region has 14 residues. The CDR3 sequence is CASSGQGGGNTIYF. Written as DNA, the CDR3 is TGTGCCAGCTCTGGGCAGGGCGGAGGAAACACCATATATTTT.

This clone occurred once. CDR3 DNA: TGTGCCAGCAGCCAAGATTGGACAGTTACTAACTATGGCTACACCTTC. Translation gives CASSQDWTVTNYGYTF. The gene calls are TRBV4-2 and TRBJ1-2; D possibly corresponds to TRBD1 (6 bases). V lost 0 bases and J lost 0, with 11 bases in between. Germline V CDR1 and CDR2: LGHNA, YNFKEQ. This CDR3 is built from 16 residues.

The V and J genes are TRBV28 and TRBJ2-4, with 7 nucleotides matching TRBD1. The germline gives CDR1 MDHEN, CDR2 SYDVKM. J gave up 0 bases and V 3 bases, and 5 bases lay outside the gene matches. The CDR3 totals 16 residues. CDR3: CASSFSPGGAKNIQYF. CDR3 coding DNA: TGTGCCAGCAGTTTTTCGCCAGGGGGAGCCAAAAACATTCAGTACTTC.

Note on this clone: Other nucleotide sequences in the sample specify the same CDR3. This sequence joins TRBV5-1 and TRBJ2-7; D might be TRBD1 (7 bases). Germline CDR1 SGHRS, CDR2 YFSETQ. There are 14 residues in the CDR3. V dropped 0 bases and J dropped 6 bases, with 13 bases sitting between them. The CDR3: CASSLGQGGSEQYF. CDR3 in DNA: TGCGCCAGCAGCTTGGGACAGGGAGGATCCGAGCAGTACTTC.

The chain couples TRBV7-9 to TRBJ2-1; 7 bases line up with TRBD2. CDR1 SEHNR and CDR2 FQNEAQ come from the germline V gene (reference sequence). Losses at the gene ends were 5 bases for V and 5 bases for J; bases not matched to a gene: 15. The CDR3 runs 17 residues. CDR3 amino acids: CASSVDRWGLPHNEQFF. Written as DNA, the CDR3 is TGTGCCAGCAGCGTAGATCGCTGGGGACTACCTCACAATGAGCAGTTCTTC.

The chain is built from TRBV30 and TRBJ2-1; no reliable D call. The CDR3 covers 14 residues. V lost 5 bases, J lost 0 bases, and 11 bases lay in between. CDR1 is GTSNPN and CDR2 is SVGIG in the germline V gene (reference sequence). CDR3: CAWAGSYSYNEQFF. The CDR3 DNA follows: TGTGCCTGGGCCGGATCCTACTCCTACAATGAGCAGTTCTTC.

V is TRBV11-2 and J is TRBJ2-4; no reliable D call. This CDR3 is 14 amino acids long. With 6 bases removed from V and 0 bases from J, the gap between germline ends came to 9 bases. Germline V gene data show CDR1 as SGHAT and CDR2 as FQNNGV. Here the CDR3 reads CASRPPGAKNIQYF. CDR3 bases: TGTGCCAGCAGGCCGCCGGGAGCCAAAAACATTCAGTACTTC.

The rearrangement links TRBV18 to TRBJ2-1; 9 nucleotides line up with TRBD2. Trimming cost V 2 bases and J 6 bases; bases outside gene matches: 8. The CDR3 runs 16 residues. Germline assignment: CDR1 KGHSH and CDR2 LQKENI. CDR3 loop: CASSPVRQREVNEQFF. The CDR3 DNA reads as TGTGCCAGCTCACCAGTCCGCCAGCGGGAGGTCAATGAGCAGTTCTTC. The entire variable domain, with the rest obtained from reference TRBV18 and TRBJ2-1, is as follows: NAGVMQNPRHLVRRRGQEARLRCSPMKGHSHVYWYRQLPEEGLKFMVYLQKENIIDESGMPKERFSAEFPKEGPSILRIQQVVRGDSAAYFCASSPVRQREVNEQFFGPGTRLTVL.

This CDR3 is CASRQQGATEAFF. For the CDR3, the DNA is TGTGCCAGCAGACAACAGGGCGCCACTGAAGCTTTCTTT. V is TRBV27 and J is TRBJ1-1; tentatively, D is TRBD1 (6 bases). Germline V gene data show CDR1 as MNHEY and CDR2 as SMNVEV (reference sequence). V was clipped by 6 bases and J by 4 bases, with 12 bases between them. This CDR3 contains 13 residues.

This chain joins TRBV27 and TRBJ1-2, with 12 nucleotides matching TRBD1. This CDR3 is built from 16 residues. CDR1 MNHEY and CDR2 SMNVEV come from the germline V gene (reference sequence). V trimming: 5 bases; J trimming: 7 bases; junction bases outside the gene matches: 11. The CDR3 nucleotides are TGTGCCAGCAGTCCATTGGGACAGGGGGCCTCCCGTGGCTACACCTTC. Its protein is CASSPLGQGASRGYTF.

The gene calls are TRBV6-4 and TRBJ2-7; 14 nucleotides line up with TRBD2. Germline V gene sequence: CDR1 MRHNA, CDR2 SNTAGT. This CDR3 comprises 17 residues. The V and J ends lost 1 base and 3 bases, in that order; junction bases with no gene match: 5. In DNA, the CDR3 is TGTGCCAGCAGTGACTACGGACTAGCGGGAGGTATCTACGAGCAGTACTTC. Encoded protein: CASSDYGLAGGIYEQYF.

The gene calls are TRBV7-9 and TRBJ1-2; 7 bases are a match to TRBD1. The V gene's germline CDR1 is SEHNR and CDR2 FQNEAQ (reference sequence). Trimming took 4 bases from V and 8 from J; bases not matched to a gene: 10. The CDR3 is 14 amino acids. The CDR3 protein is CASSSRTGRGGYTF. In nucleotides, the CDR3 is TGTGCCAGCAGCTCCCGGACAGGAAGAGGCGGCTACACCTTC.

This rearrangement joins TRBV9 to TRBJ2-1; D is unclear. This CDR3 has 14 amino acids. Germline CDR1 reads SGDLS; CDR2 reads YYNGEE. Trimming left V 3 bases short and J 10 bases short, with 17 bases between. The CDR3 sequence: CASSADPLGWEQFF. CDR3 nucleotide sequence: TGTGCCAGCAGCGCCGACCCTCTGGGCTGGGAGCAGTTCTTC.

V usage is TRBV30 and J usage is TRBJ1-2; no clear D gene. The CDR3 is made up of 13 amino acids. Looked up from germline, CDR1 is GTSNPN and CDR2 is SVGIG (reference sequence). Deletions cut 0 bases from V and 2 bases from J, with 7 bases between. The CDR3 bases are TGTGCCTGGAGTGTTGGCCGCAACTATGGCTACACCTTC. Its protein is CAWSVGRNYGYTF.

A remark on this clone: The same CDR3 also results from other DNA sequences found in this sample. The V call is TRBV5-1, the J call TRBJ2-3; D unresolved. CDR1 SGHRS and CDR2 YFSETQ come from the germline V gene. Trimming left V 0 bases short and J 2 bases short, with 1 base between. This CDR3 is built from 12 residues. CDR3 sequence: CASSLATDTQYF. The CDR3 DNA follows: TGCGCCAGCAGCTTGGCCACAGATACGCAGTATTTT. Looking up the rest from reference TRBV5-1 and TRBJ2-3 gives the full variable domain: KAGVTQTPRYLIKTRGQQVTLSCSPISGHRSVSWYQQTPGQGLQFLFEYFSETQRNKGNFPGRFSGRQFSNSRSEMNVSTLELGDSALYLCASSLATDTQYFGPGTRLTVL.

The V call is TRBV9, the J call TRBJ2-2, with unresolved D. The ends were cut back, 0 bases at V and 6 bases at J, with 6 bases in the middle. Germline V lookup: CDR1 SGDLS, CDR2 YYNGEE. The CDR3 has 13 amino acids. The CDR3 coding sequence is TGTGCCAGCAGCGTAGGAGGCTCCGGGGAGCTGTTTTTT. This gives the protein CASSVGGSGELFF.

Here the CDR3 reads CATSRGRVSGNTIYF. CDR3 bases: TGTGCCACCAGCAGAGGGAGGGTCTCTGGAAACACCATATATTTT. The chain couples TRBV15 to TRBJ1-3; D remains unclear. Germline CDR1 and CDR2: LNHNV and YYDKDF (reference sequence). There are 15 residues in the CDR3. Trimming removed 1 base from V and 0 bases from J, with 7 bases in between.

The chain carries TRBV28 and TRBJ1-2, with D perhaps matching TRBD1 (6 bases). The CDR3 sequence is 15 residues long. The V end was cut by 2 bases, the J end by 7 bases, with 17 bases between. Germline CDR1 and CDR2: MDHEN and SYDVKM. As DNA, the CDR3 is TGTGCCAGCAGTTTAGGTTCCCGACAGGCGGGTGGCTACACCTTC. Encoded protein: CASSLGSRQAGGYTF.

The genes are TRBV6-5 and TRBJ2-2; D is possibly TRBD2 (6 bases). Germline assignment: CDR1 MNHEY and CDR2 SVGAGI. V was clipped by 6 bases and J by 6 bases, with 14 bases between them. This CDR3 is built from 14 residues. CDR3 coding DNA: TGTGCCAGCAGCGACACTAGCTTGGCCGGGGAGCTGTTTTTT. It specifies CASSDTSLAGELFF.